This T cell receptor beta chain was sequenced in a study of OX40 agonist ivuxolimab in advanced cancers. Germline V CDR1 and CDR2: SEHNR, FQNEAQ (reference sequence). The CDR3 is 15 residues long. Between the trimmed V and J ends, which lost 4 bases and 9 bases, there was a span of 19 bases. The repertoire was sequenced with immunoSEQ multiplex PCR; TCRdb's copy has only in-frame clones and lacks some. The data hold over 80,000 clones, with more than 75% observed a single time. The rearrangement joins TRBV7-9 to TRBJ2-1; D possibly corresponds to TRBD1 (6 bases). The TCR was taken from an adult with an advanced solid tumor such as melanoma, head and neck, liver or kidney cancer. The sequencing here drew on CD4+ or CD8+ T cells sorted from blood, taken in a trial of the OX40 agonist ivuxolimab. The DNA for the CDR3 is TGTGCCAGCAGCTCCCACAAGGACAGTCATAGTGAGCAGTTCTTC. It yields the protein CASSSHKDSHSEQFF.